Included here is one TCR beta chain sequence, with context. The sample is drawn from a study of blood T cell repertoires in COVID-19. The protocol was immunoSEQ multiplex PCR, while the TCRdb copy is restricted to in-frame clones and leaves out a portion. Altogether about 100,000 clones are present, about 90% being singletons, with the ten largest covering 7% to 9.5%. Per germline, CDR1 SQVTM and CDR2 ANQGSEA. Trimming removed 4 bases from V and 4 bases from J; junction bases left unmatched: 6. The CDR3 runs 14 residues. The clonotype comes from a man aged 30-40 years in a cohort sampled during active COVID-19. The chain uses TRBV29-1 and TRBJ1-1; TRBD1 matches 10 bases. Material for sequencing was peripheral blood. CDR3 nucleotides: TGCAGCGTTGCCGGGGACAGGGGAGGCACTGAAGCTTTCTTT. Translated: CSVAGDRGGTEAFF.